A single sample is the source of the 25 T cell receptor beta chains below, sequenced in a study of blood T cells in healthy people across ages. A J-beta primer mix and a sample-barcoded 5' primer were used in a second PCR of about 7 to 12 cycles. TCRdb redid the calling of the 5' RACE reads with MiXCR, one entry per CDR3 protein. The repertoire includes about 600,000 distinct CDR3 sequences, roughly 48% of them detected once, and around 23% sits in the top ten. The source material was blood. The receptors come from an elderly man in good health.

This clonotype turned up a few times. This sequence joins TRBV27 and TRBJ2-7, with 7 bases identical to TRBD1. Germline-derived CDR1 and CDR2 are MNHEY and SMNVEV (reference sequence). V shed 0 bases, J shed 1 base, and the junction held 6 bases outside the gene matches. The length of the CDR3 is 16 residues. The CDR3 DNA follows: TGTGCCAGCAGTTTATCGAAGGGGGCCTTATCCTACGAGCAGTACTTC. This encodes CASSLSKGALSYEQYF.

V is TRBV5-6 and J is TRBJ2-3; D is uncertain. Germline V gives CDR1 SGHDT, CDR2 YYEEEE. V was trimmed by 0 bases and J by 1 base, leaving 12 bases between them. This CDR3 has 16 amino acids. The CDR3 nucleotides are TGTGCCAGCAGCTTGGTTGCAGGCCAGCGCACAGATACGCAGTATTTT. It encodes CASSLVAGQRTDTQYF. Based on the CDR3 plus reference TRBV5-6 and TRBJ2-3, the full variable domain is DAGVTQSPTHLIKTRGQQVTLRCSPKSGHDTVSWYQQALGQGPQFIFQYYEEEERQRGNFPDRFSGHQFPNYSSELNVNALLLGDSALYLCASSLVAGQRTDTQYFGPGTRLTVL.

The genes are TRBV27 and TRBJ1-6; 10 positions match TRBD1. Germline V gene data show CDR1 as MNHEY and CDR2 as SMNVEV (reference sequence). The ends lost 4 bases at V and 4 bases at J; junction bases unmatched: 4. The CDR3 length is 16 residues. The CDR3 DNA sequence: TGTGCCAGCAGTTGGGGGACAGGGGAGTATAATTCACCCCTCCACTTT. Translating it yields CASSWGTGEYNSPLHF.

V is TRBV6-2 or TRBV6-3 and J is TRBJ2-7, with 7 bases identical to TRBD1. V lost 5 bases, J lost 3 bases, and 7 bases stayed unmatched. Per the germline V gene, CDR1 is MNHEY and CDR2 is SVGEGT. This CDR3 has 14 residues. CDR3 bases: TGTGCCAGCAGTCGCAGACAGGGTGTCTACGAGCAGTACTTC. Translation: CASSRRQGVYEQYF.

This clonotype has a handful of counts. The CDR3 DNA reads as TGTGCCAGCCCGGACCGGTTATCCTATGGCTACACCTTC. The encoded protein is CASPDRLSYGYTF. The gene calls are TRBV13 and TRBJ1-2; D unresolved. CDR3 length: 13 amino acids. V was clipped by 8 bases and J by 4 bases, with 14 bases between them. The germline V gene encodes CDR1 PRHDT and CDR2 FYEKMQ (reference sequence).

The chain links TRBV10-3 to TRBJ2-7; D is undetermined. Germline V lookup: CDR1 ENHRY, CDR2 SYGVKD. The length of the CDR3 is 11 residues. V shed 4 bases and J shed 3 bases, with 4 bases lying between them. CDR3 amino acids: CAISGDYEQYF. In DNA, the CDR3 is TGTGCCATCAGTGGGGACTACGAGCAGTACTTC.

This clonotype has a count of ten or more. V usage is TRBV2 and J usage is TRBJ2-3; D is possibly TRBD1 (5 bases). CDR3 size: 14 residues. The V end was cut by 6 bases, the J end by 2 bases, with 12 bases between. CDR1 SNHLY and CDR2 FYNNEI come from the germline V gene. The chain's CDR3 is CASRGLSPTDTQYF. The CDR3 bases are TGTGCCAGCAGGGGGCTATCCCCCACAGATACGCAGTATTTT.

Ten or more counts support this clonotype. The V gene is TRBV29-1, the J gene TRBJ2-7, with 7 bases that match TRBD1. CDR3 length equals 13 residues. The germline CDR1 and CDR2 sequences are SQVTM and ANQGSEA. V lost 5 bases and J lost 4; bases outside the gene matches: 8. The CDR3 loop reads CSVLRTGGYEQYF. The DNA for the CDR3 is TGCAGCGTTCTCCGGACAGGCGGATACGAGCAGTACTTC.

The rearrangement uses TRBV5-1 and TRBJ2-5; D uncertain. Per germline, CDR1 SGHRS and CDR2 YFSETQ. Trimming took off 2 bases at V and 3 bases at J, with 11 bases between the two ends. The CDR3 has 14 residues. CDR3 bases: TGCGCCAGCAGCTTAAGTCTGACCGAAGAGACCCAGTACTTC. It encodes CASSLSLTEETQYF.

To note about this clonotype: This may be a read error: a much more frequent sequence differs by one nucleotide. The rearrangement links TRBV6-5 to TRBJ2-4, with TRBD1 matching over 10 bases. V shed 1 base and J 15 bases; nucleotides not matched to a gene: 9. This CDR3 spans 14 amino acids. The V gene's germline CDR1 is MNHEY and CDR2 SVGAGI. This CDR3 is CASSYLGQGSERYF. Here the CDR3 DNA reads TGTGCCAGCAGTTACTTGGGACAGGGGAGCGAGCGGTACTTC.

The V and J genes are TRBV4-3 and TRBJ2-3; 9 bases align to TRBD2. This CDR3 region has 17 residues. In germline, CDR1 is LGHNA, CDR2 YSLEER. After removal of 1 base from V and 2 bases from J, the junction contained 7 bases not matched to a gene. CDR3 nucleotide sequence: TGCGCCAGCAGCCAAGGTCCGGTAGCGGGAGTCACAGATACGCAGTATTTT. Its translation is CASSQGPVAGVTDTQYF.

The chain has TRBV4-2 and TRBJ1-2, with 7 bases identical to TRBD1. V gave up 3 bases and J gave up 3 bases; unmatched junction bases: 4. Germline-derived CDR1 and CDR2 are LGHNA and YNFKEQ. CDR3 length: 14 amino acids. In nucleotides, the CDR3 is TGTGCCAGCAGCCAGGACGACAGGGACTATGGCTACACCTTC. It codes for CASSQDDRDYGYTF.

The chain joins TRBV25-1 to TRBJ2-5; tentatively, D is TRBD1 (5 bases). CDR1 and CDR2 (germline): MGHDK, SYGVNS. V shed 2 bases and J shed 4 bases, with 17 bases lying between them. The CDR3 loop spans 16 amino acids. CDR3 residues: CASSEPRESPSETQYF. CDR3 nucleotide sequence: TGTGCCAGCAGTGAACCCAGGGAAAGCCCATCAGAGACCCAGTACTTC.

This clonotype was seen repeatedly, ten times or more. This chain connects TRBV6-6 to TRBJ2-3; no firm D call. Germline V lookup: CDR1 MNHNY, CDR2 SVGAGI (reference sequence). Trimming shortened V by 2 bases and J by 5 bases, and 8 bases separated the two germline ends. CDR3 length: 13 amino acids. The CDR3 spells CASSYHSRDTQYF. DNA of the CDR3: TGTGCCAGCAGTTACCACTCCAGAGATACGCAGTATTTT.

The rearrangement links TRBV20-1 to TRBJ2-1; 7 nucleotides match TRBD1. CDR1 and CDR2 from the germline V gene are DFQATT and SNEGSKA (reference sequence). After removal of 3 bases from V and 7 bases from J, the junction contained 21 bases not matched to a gene. The CDR3 has 18 residues. The CDR3 DNA reads TGCAGTGCTAGTGCAACAGTTGGGGAGAGACAGGGTCAGAATGAGCAGTTCTTC. It is translated as CSASATVGERQGQNEQFF.

The chain has TRBV7-8 and TRBJ1-1; D not certain. Germline values: CDR1 SGHVS, CDR2 FQNEAQ. With 1 base removed from V and 3 bases from J, the gap between germline ends came to 18 bases. This CDR3 has 17 residues. CDR3 sequence reads: CASSLDHYPAPYTEAFF. The CDR3 nucleotides are TGTGCCAGCAGCTTAGACCATTACCCAGCCCCATACACTGAAGCTTTCTTT.

This chain joins TRBV18 and TRBJ2-1, with D possibly matching TRBD1 (5 bases). There are 17 residues in the CDR3. Trimming shortened V by 3 bases and J by 0 bases, and 15 bases separated the two germline ends. The germline V gene encodes CDR1 KGHSH and CDR2 LQKENI. CDR3 residues: CASSPGTGPFSYNEQFF. CDR3 in DNA: TGTGCCAGCTCACCTGGCACAGGCCCCTTCTCCTACAATGAGCAGTTCTTC.

This sequence joins TRBV4-1 and TRBJ2-7; a weak D match, TRBD1 (6 bases). This CDR3 spans 19 amino acids. In germline, CDR1 is MGHRA, CDR2 YSYEKL. Trimming took 3 bases from V and 5 from J, leaving 29 bases between them. CDR3 sequence: CASSHSRVGYGAGAHEQYF. CDR3 nucleotides: TGCGCCAGCAGCCACTCCCGCGTCGGTTACGGCGCAGGGGCCCACGAGCAGTACTTC.

In its sample, this clonotype was seen a few times. This chain links TRBV7-2 with TRBJ2-7; 10 bases match TRBD2. Germline CDR1 SGHTA, CDR2 FQGNSA. The CDR3 spans 15 residues. Trimming cost V 3 bases and J 9 bases; bases outside gene matches: 11. In DNA form, the CDR3 reads TGTGCCAGCAGCTTGCCTACTAGCGGGACGTGGGTGCAGTACTTC. Translating gives CASSLPTSGTWVQYF.

CDR3 amino acids: CASSWAGVASYNEQFF. The CDR3 DNA is TGCGCCAGCAGCTGGGCAGGGGTAGCCTCCTACAATGAGCAGTTCTTC. This sequence joins TRBV5-1 and TRBJ2-1, with a possible D match to TRBD1 (6 bases). Trimming took off 3 bases at V and 0 bases at J, with 13 bases between the two ends. Looked up from germline, CDR1 is SGHRS and CDR2 is YFSETQ. The CDR3 has 16 residues.

A single count supports this clonotype. Since no conserved phenylalanine or tryptophan closes the CDR3, a read error is the likely cause. V usage is TRBV29-1 and J usage is TRBJ2-7, with 8 bases fitting TRBD2. CDR1 and CDR2 from the germline V gene are SQVTM and ANQGSEA. V dropped 3 bases and J dropped 4; count of bases not matched to a gene: 8. The CDR3 has 14 amino acids. The CDR3 region has the DNA TGCAGCGTTGATAGCGGGACTCGAGGGTACGAGCAGTACTTA. Translating it yields CSVDSGTRGYEQYL.

This chain connects TRBV20-1 to TRBJ2-3, with 11 bases fitting TRBD2. V trimming: 6 bases; J trimming: 4 bases; junction bases outside the gene matches: 15. The CDR3 is 17 residues long. Looked up from germline, CDR1 is DFQATT and CDR2 is SNEGSKA (reference sequence). In DNA form, the CDR3 reads TGCAGTGCCAGTACTGGTGGTAGCGGGGGGGCCCCAGATACGCAGTATTTT. This translates into CSASTGGSGGAPDTQYF.

The chain combines TRBV20-1 with TRBJ2-3, with 8 bases aligning to TRBD2. CDR3 size: 15 residues. The V gene's germline CDR1 is DFQATT and CDR2 SNEGSKA (reference sequence). V shed 6 bases and J 0 bases; nucleotides not matched to a gene: 8. The CDR3 sequence is CSAPSGGVSTDTQYF. The CDR3 nucleotides are TGCAGTGCCCCCAGCGGGGGAGTTAGCACAGATACGCAGTATTTT.

In the case of this clonotype: One end of the junction is discordant with germline, which a read error may explain. The chain employs TRBV6-5 and TRBJ2-7; 7 bases are shared with TRBD2. This CDR3 comprises 13 residues. CDR1 and CDR2 (germline): MNHEY, SVGAGI. The CDR3 nucleotides are TGTGCCGGCAGGCGGGGACTAAGCAATGAGCAGTACTTC. Amino acids: CAGRRGLSNEQYF.

This clonotype was seen only a few times. This sequence joins TRBV27 and TRBJ2-1; D is perhaps TRBD1 (5 bases). Trimming took 4 bases from V and 7 from J, leaving 14 bases between them. The CDR3 totals 14 residues. Germline assignment: CDR1 MNHEY and CDR2 SMNVEV (reference sequence). Here the CDR3 DNA reads TGTGCCAGCAGTTCTGGCAGGGTCGGGAATGAGCAGTTCTTC. Its protein product is CASSSGRVGNEQFF.